This T cell receptor beta chain was sequenced during a study of blood T cells in healthy people across ages. Study-wide background: Template switching recovered approximately one barcoded beta molecule for every two T cells.

With a J-beta primer mix and a sample-barcoded 5' primer, a second PCR ran about 7 to 11 cycles. Each cDNA molecule carried a tag from a template-switch adaptor that contained 12 random nucleotides. TCRdb analysed the 5' RACE reads with MiXCR anew, one entry per CDR3 protein. The repertoire includes 590,000 or so distinct CDR3 sequences, about 28% of them detected once, and less than 20% sits in the top ten. Concerning this clonotype: A much larger clone lies a single base off, so this may be a read error.

Germline-derived CDR1 and CDR2 are SGHRS and YFSETQ. The CDR3 contains 14 residues. The chain employs TRBV5-1 and TRBJ1-2; 7 nucleotides line up with TRBD1. The sequence came from an elderly woman in good health. The sequencing sample was made of blood. CDR3 region: CAGSLEQGSYGYTF. Written as DNA, the CDR3 is TGCGCCGGCAGCTTGGAACAGGGGAGCTATGGCTACACCTTC.